This T cell receptor (beta chain) was identified during a study of CD8 T cells in ankylosing spondylitis. This clonotype showed up many times. Its cognate antigen is unknown. Whole-study findings and limits: Matched synovial fluid from ankylosing spondylitis patients was reported to be enriched for disease-linked clones. Seemingly distinctive of ankylosing spondylitis blood was a TCR beta motif formed by eight highly homologous variants. Clones linked to the disease showed a CD8+ phenotype. They occurred at relatively low frequencies in peripheral blood. Earlier work had already found some motif variants in reactive arthritis synovial fluid and blood.

The CDR3 contains 13 residues. The ends were cut back, 6 bases at V and 3 bases at J, with 11 bases in the middle. A single record per CDR3 protein comes from TCRdb applying MiXCR to the 5' RACE reads. Of about 150,000 distinct CDR3 sequences in the sample, about an eighth were seen once. What was sequenced was blood, either unsorted or a sorted T cell fraction (not recorded which). The source is a female donor with ankylosing spondylitis or in good health (not recorded which). The chain links TRBV12-3 or TRBV12-4 to TRBJ1-1; D uncertain. The CDR3 DNA reads TGTGCCAGCAGCCCGGGCCAATACACTGAAGCTTTCTTT. It translates to CASSPGQYTEAFF.